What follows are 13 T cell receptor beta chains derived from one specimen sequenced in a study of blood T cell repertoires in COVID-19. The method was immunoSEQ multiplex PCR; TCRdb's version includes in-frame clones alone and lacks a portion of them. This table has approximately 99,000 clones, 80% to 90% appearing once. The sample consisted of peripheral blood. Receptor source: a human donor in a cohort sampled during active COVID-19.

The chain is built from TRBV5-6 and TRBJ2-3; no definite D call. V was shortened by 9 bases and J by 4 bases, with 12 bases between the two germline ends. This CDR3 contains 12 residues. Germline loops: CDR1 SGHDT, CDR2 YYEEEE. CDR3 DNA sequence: TGTGCCACGGGTTATCTTCCAGATACGCAGTATTTT. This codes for CATGYLPDTQYF. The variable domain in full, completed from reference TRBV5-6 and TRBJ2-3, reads DAGVTQSPTHLIKTRGQQVTLRCSPKSGHDTVSWYQQALGQGPQFIFQYYEEEERQRGNFPDRFSGHQFPNYSSELNVNALLLGDSALYLCATGYLPDTQYFGPGTRLTVL.

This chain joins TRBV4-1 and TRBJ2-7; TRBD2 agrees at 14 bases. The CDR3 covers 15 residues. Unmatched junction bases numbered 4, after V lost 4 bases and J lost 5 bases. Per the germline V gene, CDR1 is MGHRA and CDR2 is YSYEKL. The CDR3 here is CASSPRTSGRNEQYF. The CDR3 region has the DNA TGCGCCAGCAGCCCGCGGACTAGCGGGAGGAACGAGCAGTACTTC.

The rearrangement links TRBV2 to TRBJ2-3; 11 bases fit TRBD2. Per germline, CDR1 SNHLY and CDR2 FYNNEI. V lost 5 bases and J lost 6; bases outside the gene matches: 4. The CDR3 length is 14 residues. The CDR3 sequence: CASSPRTSGDTQYF. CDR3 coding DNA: TGTGCCAGCAGTCCTCGGACTAGCGGGGATACGCAGTATTTT.

In nucleotides, the CDR3 is TGCGCCAGCAGCCGGGATGGCGGGAGGGACAACACCGGGGAGCTGTTTTTT. It codes for CASSRDGGRDNTGELFF. The chain uses TRBV5-1 and TRBJ2-2; 9 bases align to TRBD2. CDR1 and CDR2 (germline): SGHRS, YFSETQ. J lost 2 bases, V lost 4 bases, and 9 bases had no gene match. The CDR3 has 17 amino acids.

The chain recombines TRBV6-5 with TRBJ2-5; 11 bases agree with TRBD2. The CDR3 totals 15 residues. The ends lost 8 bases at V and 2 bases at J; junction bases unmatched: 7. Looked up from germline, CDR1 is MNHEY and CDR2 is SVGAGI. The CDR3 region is CASHRTSGRQETQYF. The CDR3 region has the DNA TGTGCCAGCCACCGGACTAGCGGGCGTCAAGAGACCCAGTACTTC.

CDR3 DNA sequence: TGTGCCAGCAGCCAAGATAGTGCCGGGAGAAAGACCCAGTACTTC. It specifies CASSQDSAGRKTQYF. The chain combines TRBV3-1 (or the pseudogene TRBV3-2) with TRBJ2-5; perhaps TRBD2 as D (6 bases). This CDR3 region has 15 residues. V lost 0 bases, J lost 6 bases, and 14 bases lay in between. Germline CDR1 and CDR2: LGHDT and YNNKEL (reference sequence).

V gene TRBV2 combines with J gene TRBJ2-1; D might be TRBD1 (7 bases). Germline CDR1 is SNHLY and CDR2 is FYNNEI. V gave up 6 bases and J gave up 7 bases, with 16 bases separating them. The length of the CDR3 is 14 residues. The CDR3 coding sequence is TGTGCCAGCAGCGCAGGGGGACTCCTTAATGAGCAGTTCTTC. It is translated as CASSAGGLLNEQFF.

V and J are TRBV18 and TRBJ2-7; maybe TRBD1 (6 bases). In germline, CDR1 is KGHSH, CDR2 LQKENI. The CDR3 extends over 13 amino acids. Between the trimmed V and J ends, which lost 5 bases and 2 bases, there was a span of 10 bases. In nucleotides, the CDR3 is TGTGCCAGCTCAGGGGGCGCAGCCTACGAGCAGTACTTC. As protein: CASSGGAAYEQYF.

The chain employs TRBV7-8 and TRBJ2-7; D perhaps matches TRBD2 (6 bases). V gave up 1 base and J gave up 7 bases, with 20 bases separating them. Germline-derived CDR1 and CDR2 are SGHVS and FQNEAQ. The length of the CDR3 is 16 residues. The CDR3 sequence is CASSLESRGNGREQYF. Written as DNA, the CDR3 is TGTGCCAGCAGCTTAGAATCCCGGGGAAATGGGAGGGAGCAGTACTTC.

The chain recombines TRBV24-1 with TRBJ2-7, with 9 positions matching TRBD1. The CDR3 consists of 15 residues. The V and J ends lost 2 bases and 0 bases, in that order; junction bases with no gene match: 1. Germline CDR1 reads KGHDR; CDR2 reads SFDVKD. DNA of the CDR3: TGTGCCACCAGTGATTGGACAGGGGACTCCTACGAGCAGTACTTC. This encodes CATSDWTGDSYEQYF.

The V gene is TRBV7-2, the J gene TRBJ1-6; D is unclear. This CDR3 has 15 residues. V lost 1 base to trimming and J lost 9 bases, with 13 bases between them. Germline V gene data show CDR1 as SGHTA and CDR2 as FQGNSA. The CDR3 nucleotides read TGTGCCAGCAGCTTAGGTCCAGGCGTTGGTTCACCCCTCCACTTT. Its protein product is CASSLGPGVGSPLHF. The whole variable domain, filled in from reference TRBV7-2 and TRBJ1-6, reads GAGVSQSPSNKVTEKGKDVELRCDPISGHTALYWYRQSLGQGLEFLIYFQGNSAPDKSGLPSDRFSAERTGGSVSTLTIQRTQQEDSAVYLCASSLGPGVGSPLHFGNGTRLTVT.

CDR3 DNA: TGTGCCAGCAGTTCATCGGGGTCTCCTGGGGCCAACGTCCTGACTTTC. Encoded protein: CASSSSGSPGANVLTF. The chain recombines TRBV28 with TRBJ2-6; maybe TRBD2 (5 bases). Deletions cut 4 bases from V and 2 bases from J, with 12 bases between. The germline gives CDR1 MDHEN, CDR2 SYDVKM. This CDR3 comprises 16 residues.

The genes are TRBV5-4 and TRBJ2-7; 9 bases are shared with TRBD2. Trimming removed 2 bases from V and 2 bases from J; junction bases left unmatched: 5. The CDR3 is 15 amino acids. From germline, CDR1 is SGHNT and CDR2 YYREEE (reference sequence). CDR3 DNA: TGTGCCAGCAGCTTAGAAAGCGGGAGGACCTACGAGCAGTACTTC. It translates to CASSLESGRTYEQYF. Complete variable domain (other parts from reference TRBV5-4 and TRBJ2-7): ETGVTQSPTHLIKTRGQQVTLRCSSQSGHNTVSWYQQALGQGPQFIFQYYREEENGRGNFPPRFSGLQFPNYSSELNVNALELDDSALYLCASSLESGRTYEQYFGPGTRLTVT.